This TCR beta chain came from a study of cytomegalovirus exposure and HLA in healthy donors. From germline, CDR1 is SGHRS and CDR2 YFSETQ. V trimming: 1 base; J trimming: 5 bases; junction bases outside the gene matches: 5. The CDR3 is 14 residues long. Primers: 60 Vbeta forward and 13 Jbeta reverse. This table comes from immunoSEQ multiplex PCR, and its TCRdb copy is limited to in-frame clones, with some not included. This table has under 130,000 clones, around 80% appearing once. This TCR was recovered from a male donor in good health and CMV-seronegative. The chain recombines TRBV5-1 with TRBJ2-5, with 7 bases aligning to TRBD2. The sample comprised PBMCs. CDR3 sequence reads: CASSLTPGGETQYF. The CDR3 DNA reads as TGCGCCAGCAGCTTGACCCCGGGAGGCGAGACCCAGTACTTC. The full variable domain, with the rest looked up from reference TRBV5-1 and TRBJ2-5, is KAGVTQTPRYLIKTRGQQVTLSCSPISGHRSVSWYQQTPGQGLQFLFEYFSETQRNKGNFPGRFSGRQFSNSRSEMNVSTLELGDSALYLCASSLTPGGETQYFGPGTRLLVL.